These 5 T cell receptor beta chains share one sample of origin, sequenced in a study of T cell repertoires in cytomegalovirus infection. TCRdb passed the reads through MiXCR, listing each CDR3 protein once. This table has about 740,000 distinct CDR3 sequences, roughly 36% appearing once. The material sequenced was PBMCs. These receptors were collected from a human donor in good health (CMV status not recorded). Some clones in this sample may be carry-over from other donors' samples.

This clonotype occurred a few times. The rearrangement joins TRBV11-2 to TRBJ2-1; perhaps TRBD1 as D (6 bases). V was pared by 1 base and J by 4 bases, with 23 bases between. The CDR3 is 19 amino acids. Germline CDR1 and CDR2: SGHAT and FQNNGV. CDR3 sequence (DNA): TGTGCCAGCAGCTTAGGTAGGGACCACCTACAGGGCCCTTACAATGAGCAGTTCTTC. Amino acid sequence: CASSLGRDHLQGPYNEQFF.

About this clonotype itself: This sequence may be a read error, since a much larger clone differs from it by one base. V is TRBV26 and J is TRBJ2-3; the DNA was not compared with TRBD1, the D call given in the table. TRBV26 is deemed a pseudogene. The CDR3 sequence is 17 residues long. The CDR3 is CASITPLRGNDRDTQYF. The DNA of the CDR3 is TGTGCCAGCATCACCCCCCTAAGGGGAAACGACAGAGATACGCAGTATTTT.

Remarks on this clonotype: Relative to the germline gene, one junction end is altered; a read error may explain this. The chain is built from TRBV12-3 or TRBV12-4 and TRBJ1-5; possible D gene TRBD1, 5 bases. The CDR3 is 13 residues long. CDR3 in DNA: TGTGCCAGCAGAGAGCCAGGGTATCAGCCCCATCATTTT. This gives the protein CASREPGYQPHHF.

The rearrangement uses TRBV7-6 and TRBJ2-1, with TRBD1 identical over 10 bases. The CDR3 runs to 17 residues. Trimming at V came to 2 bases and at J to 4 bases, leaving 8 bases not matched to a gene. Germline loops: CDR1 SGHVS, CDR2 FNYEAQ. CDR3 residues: CASSLRVGDRGYNEQFF. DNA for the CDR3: TGTGCCAGCAGCTTAAGGGTCGGGGACAGGGGTTACAATGAGCAGTTCTTC.

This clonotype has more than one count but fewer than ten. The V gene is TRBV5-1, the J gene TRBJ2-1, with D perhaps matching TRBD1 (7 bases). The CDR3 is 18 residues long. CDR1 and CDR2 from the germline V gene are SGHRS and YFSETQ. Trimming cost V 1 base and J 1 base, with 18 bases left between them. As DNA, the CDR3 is TGCGCCAGCAGCTTGTATCGCGGAGGGGGCGCATCCTACAATGAGCAGTTCTTC. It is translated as CASSLYRGGGASYNEQFF.